This TCR beta chain was captured by sequencing in a study of OX40 agonist ivuxolimab in advanced cancers. Repertoires were generated with immunoSEQ multiplex PCR, while TCRdb's copy carries only in-frame clones and drops some. The repertoire holds some 70,000 clones, with about 90% as singletons. There are 18 residues in the CDR3. Germline V gene sequence: CDR1 SEHNR, CDR2 FQNEAQ (reference sequence). V lost 1 base, J lost 4 bases, and 22 bases lay in between. Study-wide findings and caveats: Individuals who were partial responders at 0.1-3.0 mg/kg had clonal expansion that ranked among the lowest. With doses of 0.1 to 3.0 mg/kg, CD4+ and CD8+ blood T cells had undergone clonal expansion by week 6. Average numbers of expanded clones were greater in CD8+ T cells than in CD4+.

Note on this clone: Its antigen is not identified.

The source of this sequence is an adult with an advanced solid tumor such as melanoma, head and neck, liver or kidney cancer. The source material was CD4+ or CD8+ T cells sorted from blood, sampled in a trial of the OX40 agonist ivuxolimab. This chain links TRBV7-9 with TRBJ1-1, with D perhaps matching TRBD1 (6 bases). CDR3 coding DNA: TGTGCCAGCAGCTTAGTAGGGGGTGGGAAAACCGGGCGCACTGAAGCTTTCTTT. Translated: CASSLVGGGKTGRTEAFF.